These 15 T cell receptor beta chains share one sample of origin, sequenced in a study of T cell repertoires in cytomegalovirus infection. TCRdb redid the calling of the reads with MiXCR, one entry per CDR3 protein. The table has more than 150,000 distinct CDR3 sequences, approximately 19% seen once. Sequencing input: PBMCs. The receptors come from a human donor in good health (CMV status not recorded). Some clones in this sample may be carry-over from other donors' samples.

This clonotype has a count of ten or more. V usage is TRBV28 and J usage is TRBJ1-2; tentatively, D is TRBD1 (6 bases). In germline, CDR1 is MDHEN, CDR2 SYDVKM. The CDR3 runs to 15 residues. Trimming took off 4 bases at V and 1 base at J, with 13 bases between the two ends. The CDR3 is CASSSLDSYNYGYTF. As DNA, the CDR3 is TGTGCCAGCAGTTCATTGGACAGCTATAACTATGGCTACACCTTC.

This chain connects TRBV5-5 to TRBJ1-5, with D hard to call. This CDR3 has 13 amino acids. V was cut by 3 bases and J by 6 bases, with 10 bases left in between. Germline values: CDR1 SGHKS, CDR2 YYEKEE (reference sequence). CDR3 bases: TGTGCCAGCAGCTCAATTCCGGGTCAGCCCCAGCATTTT. Its protein is CASSSIPGQPQHF.

The genes are TRBV11-2 and TRBJ1-1; no clear D gene. V was cut by 6 bases and J by 0 bases, with 8 bases left in between. Looked up from germline, CDR1 is SGHAT and CDR2 is FQNNGV. The CDR3 has 13 amino acids. CDR3 sequence (DNA): TGTGCCAGCAGTGGCAACCTGAACACTGAAGCTTTCTTT. It codes for CASSGNLNTEAFF.

This clonotype was observed at least ten times. V is TRBV28 and J is TRBJ2-7; perhaps TRBD2 as D (6 bases). This CDR3 contains 14 residues. Trimming took 6 bases from V and 0 from J, leaving 12 bases between them. Germline CDR1 and CDR2: MDHEN and SYDVKM. In nucleotides, the CDR3 is TGTGCCAGCAGACGTAGGGAGGACTCCTACGAGCAGTACTTC. This gives the protein CASRRREDSYEQYF.

The chain combines TRBV20-1 with TRBJ2-1; 9 positions match TRBD1. This CDR3 is built from 14 residues. Germline V gene data show CDR1 as DFQATT and CDR2 as SNEGSKA (reference sequence). V lost 4 bases, J lost 5 bases, and 6 bases stayed unmatched. CDR3 in amino acids: CSATGTGSNNEQFF. Written as DNA, the CDR3 is TGCAGTGCTACCGGGACAGGGAGTAACAATGAGCAGTTCTTC.

The chain combines TRBV6-1 with TRBJ1-2, with D perhaps TRBD1 (5 bases). The germline V gene encodes CDR1 MNHNS and CDR2 SASEGT. Between the trimmed V and J ends, which lost 5 bases and 4 bases, there was a span of 14 bases. The CDR3 sequence is 14 residues long. For the CDR3, the DNA is TGTGCCAGCAGTACCAGGGACCCGCGCTATGGCTACACCTTC. It translates to CASSTRDPRYGYTF.

This clonotype has a handful of counts. The rearrangement links TRBV12-3 or TRBV12-4 to TRBJ2-1; D is perhaps TRBD1 (5 bases). Trimming left V 2 bases short and J 7 bases short, with 12 bases between. The CDR3 has 14 residues. This chain's CDR3 is CASSLRRSGNEQFF. CDR3 DNA sequence: TGTGCCAGCAGTTTAAGGCGGTCAGGGAATGAGCAGTTCTTC.

This clonotype appeared many times. The rearrangement uses TRBV7-9 and TRBJ2-3; D is ambiguous. Deletions cut 0 bases from V and 6 bases from J, with 10 bases between. The CDR3 runs to 14 residues. Germline assignment: CDR1 SEHNR and CDR2 FQNEAQ (reference sequence). This CDR3 is CASSLAVTWDTQYF. DNA of the CDR3: TGTGCCAGCAGCTTAGCAGTTACCTGGGATACGCAGTATTTT.

The chain uses TRBV27 and TRBJ2-1; D tentatively fits TRBD1 or TRBD2 (6 bases each). Germline CDR1 is MNHEY and CDR2 is SMNVEV (reference sequence). The CDR3 extends over 16 amino acids. V shed 3 bases and J shed 1 base, with 13 bases lying between them. The CDR3 DNA reads as TGTGCCAGCAGTTTTGCTCAGGGGAGGTCCTACAATGAGCAGTTCTTC. Its protein is CASSFAQGRSYNEQFF.

This clonotype was detected only a few times. The chain carries TRBV29-1 and TRBJ2-5, with 8 bases aligning to TRBD1. The germline gives CDR1 SQVTM, CDR2 ANQGSEA. This CDR3 region has 12 residues. Trimming at V came to 7 bases and at J to 4 bases, leaving 5 bases not matched to a gene. The CDR3 is CSDVTGAETQYF. The CDR3 DNA reads as TGCAGCGACGTGACAGGGGCAGAGACCCAGTACTTC.

This clonotype was recorded at least ten times. The chain uses TRBV7-2 and TRBJ1-5, with D perhaps matching TRBD1 (6 bases). Germline CDR1 reads SGHTA; CDR2 reads FQGNSA. The V gene lost 1 base and the J gene lost 9 bases, with 10 bases spanning the gap. CDR3 length: 13 residues. Here the CDR3 DNA reads TGTGCCAGCAGCTTAGGAGGGGGGGGGCCCCAGCATTTT. Translation: CASSLGGGGPQHF.

In this sample, this clonotype turned up a few times. This chain joins TRBV20-1 and TRBJ2-1; 10 bases agree with TRBD2. Per germline, CDR1 DFQATT and CDR2 SNEGSKA (reference sequence). CDR3 size: 14 residues. With V trimmed by 2 bases and J by 6 bases, 4 bases remained unmatched. The CDR3 sequence is CSARLAGGRNEQFF. For the CDR3, the DNA is TGCAGTGCTAGATTAGCGGGAGGCCGCAATGAGCAGTTCTTC.

This clonotype was detected ten times or more. CDR3 DNA sequence: TGTGCCAGCAGGGGGGCAGGGCCCCACGAGCAGTACTTC. Protein product: CASRGAGPHEQYF. The chain joins TRBV28 to TRBJ2-7; D is perhaps TRBD1 (6 bases). Germline loops: CDR1 MDHEN, CDR2 SYDVKM. Trimming pared 6 bases from V and 5 bases from J, leaving 14 bases between. This CDR3 is 13 amino acids long. Combining the CDR3 with reference TRBV28 and TRBJ2-7 gives the whole variable domain DVKVTQSSRYLVKRTGEKVFLECVQDMDHENMFWYRQDPGLGLRLIYFSYDVKMKEKGDIPEGYSVSREKKERFSLILESASTNQTSMYLCASRGAGPHEQYFGPGTRLTVT.

The chain carries TRBV6-5 and TRBJ1-4; tentative D call: TRBD1 (6 bases). The V gene's germline CDR1 is MNHEY and CDR2 SVGAGI. This CDR3 region has 16 residues. The V end lost 2 bases, the J end lost 3 bases, and 13 bases lay between the germline ends. DNA of the CDR3: TGTGCCAGCAGTTACGCCAGGGGACTGGCTAATGAAAAACTGTTTTTT. The encoded protein is CASSYARGLANEKLFF.

Remarks on this clonotype: The missing conserved phenylalanine or tryptophan at the end of this CDR3 makes a read error likely. V usage is TRBV11-1 and J usage is TRBJ2-5; D call uncertain. Germline V lookup: CDR1 SGHAT, CDR2 FQDESV (reference sequence). The V gene lost 4 bases and the J gene lost 4 bases, with 10 bases spanning the gap. CDR3 size: 13 residues. CDR3 residues: CASSSPARETQYL. CDR3 nucleotide sequence: TGTGCCAGCAGCTCCCCGGCTCGAGAGACCCAGTACCTC.